This T cell receptor beta chain was captured by sequencing in a study of cytomegalovirus exposure and HLA in healthy donors. Findings of the study overall: For most subjects, TCR beta sequences were reported to predict HLA-A and HLA-B alleles with accuracy.

To note about this clone: The antigen remains unidentified.

Use of 60 Vbeta and 13 Jbeta primers characterized the PCR. Here immunoSEQ multiplex PCR was the method, and the copy in TCRdb shows in-frame clones only, minus some. In all, the sample yields about 120,000 clones. Germline lookup yields CDR1 LNHDA and CDR2 SQIVND (reference sequence). Trimming cost V 8 bases and J 3 bases, with 8 bases left between them. There are 12 residues in the CDR3. Sample: PBMCs. The rearrangement uses TRBV19 and TRBJ1-5; no firm D call. This receptor was obtained from a man between 18 and 35 years old in good health and CMV-seronegative. The CDR3 sequence: CASPGPNQPQHF. In DNA, the CDR3 is TGTGCCAGTCCTGGGCCCAATCAGCCCCAGCATTTT.